A single sample is the source of the 20 T cell receptor beta chains below, sequenced in a study of T cell responses to AZD1222 COVID-19 vaccine. Here immunoSEQ multiplex PCR was the method, and the copy in TCRdb shows in-frame clones only, minus some. The sample shows over 130,000 clones, 88% of them seen only once. The starting material was peripheral blood, obtained on day 0 of AZD1222 vaccination. These receptors all come from an adult in good health.

The chain combines TRBV29-1 with TRBJ1-1; D ambiguous. Germline assignment: CDR1 SQVTM and CDR2 ANQGSEA. V was trimmed by 4 bases and J by 6 bases, leaving 6 bases between them. The length of the CDR3 is 10 residues. CDR3 loop: CSVVKAEAFF. The CDR3, as DNA: TGCAGCGTTGTGAAGGCTGAAGCTTTCTTT.

The chain recombines TRBV28 with TRBJ2-1; 13 nucleotides line up with TRBD2. The V segment lost 5 bases and the J segment 9 bases; nucleotides outside the gene matches: 10. Germline CDR1 reads MDHEN; CDR2 reads SYDVKM. This CDR3 is built from 16 residues. The CDR3 DNA sequence: TGTGCCAGCAGTGAAACTAGCGGGAGGGCCTGGACTGAGCAGTTCTTC. Translating gives CASSETSGRAWTEQFF. The variable domain in full, completed from reference TRBV28 and TRBJ2-1, reads DVKVTQSSRYLVKRTGEKVFLECVQDMDHENMFWYRQDPGLGLRLIYFSYDVKMKEKGDIPEGYSVSREKKERFSLILESASTNQTSMYLCASSETSGRAWTEQFFGPGTRLTVL.

The chain combines TRBV5-4 with TRBJ2-2; D perhaps matches TRBD1 (5 bases). V was clipped by 5 bases and J by 6 bases, with 11 bases between them. Germline CDR1 SGHNT, CDR2 YYREEE (reference sequence). The CDR3 length is 13 residues. Written as DNA, the CDR3 is TGTGCCAGCAGTTCTACAGGTCCCGGGGAGCTGTTTTTT. Translation: CASSSTGPGELFF.

The chain uses TRBV6-5 and TRBJ1-1; D perhaps matches TRBD1 (6 bases). The CDR3 consists of 15 residues. Germline lookup yields CDR1 MNHEY and CDR2 SVGAGI. Trimming stripped 6 bases from V and 1 base from J, with 15 bases between. CDR3 amino acids: CASRRNQGQNTEAFF. The CDR3 DNA is TGTGCCAGCAGGCGAAACCAGGGGCAGAACACTGAAGCTTTCTTT.

The V and J genes are TRBV18 and TRBJ2-7; possibly TRBD2 for D (5 bases). V was shortened by 6 bases and J by 3 bases, with 12 bases between the two germline ends. This CDR3 is built from 13 residues. The germline CDR1 and CDR2 sequences are KGHSH and LQKENI. The CDR3 bases are TGTGCCAGCTCCGGAGGAGTAAACTACGAGCAGTACTTC. This translates into CASSGGVNYEQYF.

This chain joins TRBV7-2 and TRBJ2-1, with D unresolved. CDR1 is SGHTA, CDR2 FQGNSA, per germline. V dropped 7 bases and J dropped 5 bases, with 21 bases sitting between them. This CDR3 region has 16 residues. DNA of the CDR3: TGTGCCAGCACCTCCGCCTTGGCCCTAAAAGACAATGAGCAGTTCTTC. It specifies CASTSALALKDNEQFF.

V usage is TRBV7-2 and J usage is TRBJ1-1, with 9 positions matching TRBD1. Per the germline V gene, CDR1 is SGHTA and CDR2 is FQGNSA. This CDR3 spans 14 amino acids. Trimming at V came to 6 bases and at J to 4 bases, leaving 6 bases not matched to a gene. The CDR3 sequence is CASRSRQGGTEAFF. The CDR3, as DNA: TGTGCCAGCAGGAGTCGACAGGGGGGCACTGAAGCTTTCTTT.

This rearrangement joins TRBV9 to TRBJ2-2; 9 nucleotides match TRBD2. This CDR3 contains 14 residues. Germline CDR1 SGDLS, CDR2 YYNGEE. J was trimmed by 6 bases and V by 2 bases; bases with no gene match: 2. The CDR3, as DNA: TGTGCCAGCAGCGTGGTAGCGGGAGCCGGGGAGCTGTTTTTT. Amino acids: CASSVVAGAGELFF.

The chain is built from TRBV19 and TRBJ2-1; TRBD2 might be the D (6 bases). The V and J ends lost 2 bases and 3 bases respectively, with 14 bases between them. Germline CDR1 is LNHDA and CDR2 is SQIVND (reference sequence). The CDR3 is 16 residues long. As DNA, the CDR3 is TGTGCCAGTAGTATAATAGCGGCCTCCGGCTACAATGAGCAGTTCTTC. This codes for CASSIIAASGYNEQFF.

The chain couples TRBV7-9 to TRBJ2-7; TRBD1 matches at 7 bases. Germline V gene data show CDR1 as SEHNR and CDR2 as FQNEAQ (reference sequence). V was clipped by 5 bases and J by 3 bases; unmatched bases: 13. This CDR3 is 16 amino acids long. The CDR3 sequence is CASSPPVGTEDYEQYF. CDR3 nucleotide sequence: TGTGCCAGCAGCCCCCCCGTCGGGACAGAAGACTACGAGCAGTACTTC.

The table lists this clone with a count of one. The genes are TRBV4-3 and TRBJ1-2, with a weak D call TRBD1 (5 bases). Germline CDR1 LGHNA, CDR2 YSLEER. V was shortened by 4 bases and J by 0 bases, with 9 bases between the two germline ends. The CDR3 sequence is 14 residues long. The CDR3 loop reads CASSPQGTNYGYTF. DNA of the CDR3: TGCGCCAGCAGCCCCCAGGGAACTAACTATGGCTACACCTTC.

This clone appeared once. The chain links TRBV2 to TRBJ1-2, with D unclear. Germline-derived CDR1 and CDR2 are SNHLY and FYNNEI. CDR3 length: 15 amino acids. Between the trimmed V and J ends, which lost 2 bases and 4 bases, there was a span of 14 bases. CDR3 sequence (DNA): TGTGCCAGCAGTGAAAGTCAGCAGCTGGCCTATGGCTACACCTTC. This gives the protein CASSESQQLAYGYTF.

The genes are TRBV6-1 and TRBJ1-5; D is unclear. V lost 0 bases, J lost 9 bases, and 9 bases lay in between. This CDR3 region has 13 residues. The germline gives CDR1 MNHNS, CDR2 SASEGT. Written as DNA, the CDR3 is TGTGCCAGCAGTGAAGCCCCTCGGGGGCCCCAGCATTTT. Translating gives CASSEAPRGPQHF.

The J gene is TRBJ1-1, the V gene TRBV10-3; D possibly corresponds to TRBD1 (5 bases). Trimming removed 10 bases at V and 5 bases at J, with 17 bases between. The CDR3 has 13 residues. The germline gives CDR1 ENHRY, CDR2 SYGVKD. CDR3 amino acids: CANSIQGDTEAFF. CDR3 DNA sequence: TGTGCCAACTCCATCCAAGGGGATACTGAAGCTTTCTTT.

This chain connects TRBV4-1 to TRBJ1-1, with D maybe TRBD1 (6 bases). V lost 2 bases to trimming and J lost 6 bases, with 10 bases between them. Germline CDR1 reads MGHRA; CDR2 reads YSYEKL. The CDR3 runs 13 residues. This CDR3 reads CASSQHRQAEAFF. For the CDR3, the DNA is TGCGCCAGCAGCCAACACCGACAGGCTGAAGCTTTCTTT.

The chain has TRBV7-2 and TRBJ2-7; possibly TRBD1 for D (6 bases). CDR1 SGHTA and CDR2 FQGNSA come from the germline V gene. V gave up 5 bases and J gave up 2 bases, with 16 bases separating them. This CDR3 has 15 residues. This CDR3 is CASSPNAGVAYEQYF. The CDR3 bases are TGTGCCAGCAGCCCAAATGCAGGGGTAGCCTACGAGCAGTACTTC.

The chain carries TRBV5-8 and TRBJ2-1; 7 bases match TRBD1. This CDR3 has 11 amino acids. The germline CDR1 and CDR2 sequences are SGHTS and YDEGEE. The ends lost 3 bases at V and 12 bases at J; junction bases unmatched: 3. CDR3 amino acids: CASSSRGRQFF. CDR3 DNA sequence: TGTGCCAGCAGCTCCAGGGGGAGGCAGTTCTTC. Complete variable domain (other parts from reference TRBV5-8 and TRBJ2-1): EAGVTQSPTHLIKTRGQQATLRCSPISGHTSVYWYQQALGLGLQFLLWYDEGEERNRGNFPPRFSGRQFPNYSSELNVNALELEDSALYLCASSSRGRQFFGPGTRLTVL.

The J gene is TRBJ2-1, the V gene TRBV27, with a tentative D call TRBD2 (5 bases). Between the trimmed V and J ends, which lost 5 bases and 9 bases, there was a span of 20 bases. This CDR3 comprises 15 residues. Per the germline V gene, CDR1 is MNHEY and CDR2 is SMNVEV (reference sequence). CDR3 coding DNA: TGTGCCAGCAGTATTTACCGGGATCTAAAGGGTGAGCAGTTCTTC. It codes for CASSIYRDLKGEQFF.

This sequence joins TRBV7-3 and TRBJ2-4; D unresolved. The V end was cut by 5 bases, the J end by 3 bases, with 20 bases between. Germline CDR1 is SGHTA and CDR2 is FQGTGA. The CDR3 covers 17 residues. The CDR3 nucleotides are TGTGCCAGCAGCCCCAATCGATCTGTACAGCGCAAAAACATTCAGTACTTC. Protein product: CASSPNRSVQRKNIQYF. Drawing the rest from reference TRBV7-3 and TRBJ2-4, the complete variable domain is GAGVSQTPSNKVTEKGKYVELRCDPISGHTALYWYRQSLGQGPEFLIYFQGTGAADDSGLPNDRFFAVRPEGSVSTLKIQRTERGDSAVYLCASSPNRSVQRKNIQYFGAGTRLSVL.

CDR3 nucleotides: TGTGCCAGCAGCCACGGACTAGCGCGCACAGATACGCAGTATTTT. Protein sequence: CASSHGLARTDTQYF. V is TRBV6-5 and J is TRBJ2-3; TRBD2 agrees at 9 bases. The CDR3 length is 15 residues. From germline, CDR1 is MNHEY and CDR2 SVGAGI. The V gene end was trimmed by 6 bases and the J gene end by 1 base; junction bases not matched to a gene: 5.